This T cell receptor beta chain was recovered during a study of blood T cell repertoires in COVID-19. Study-wide context: The United States, Italy and Spain provided the acute and convalescent COVID-19 samples. T cells, B-cell-depleted T cells, or PBMCs supplied cDNA or gDNA.

Sequencing used immunoSEQ multiplex PCR; TCRdb keeps in-frame clones, though not all of them. The table includes 15,000 to 20,000 clones, about 90% detected once. The receptor's source is a human donor in a cohort sampled during active COVID-19. The sample was peripheral blood.

The CDR3 here is CASSLKRGRVDSPLHF. DNA for the CDR3: TGTGCCAGCAGCCTAAAAAGGGGCAGGGTGGATTCACCCCTCCACTTT. V is TRBV5-4 and J is TRBJ1-6; perhaps TRBD1 as D (5 bases). V lost 4 bases, J lost 8 bases, and 19 bases lay in between. The CDR3 spans 16 residues. CDR1 SGHNT and CDR2 YYREEE come from the germline V gene (reference sequence).